Below are 15 T cell receptor beta chains sequenced from a single sample in a study of post-analysis software for immune sequencing data. Sequencing libraries made from TCR beta cDNA carried unique molecular identifiers. TCRdb reprocessed the PCR reads with MiXCR, giving one entry per CDR3 protein. The sample shows hundreds of thousands of distinct CDR3 sequences, 55% to 60% of them seen only once. These receptors are not linked to any known antigen. Study results and limitations: About five TRBV segments were more frequent in patients than controls; TRBV5-6, TRBV5-1 and TRBV20-1 belonged to this group.

The sequenced sample consisted of blood. All receptors come from a girl aged 2-15 years with multiple sclerosis.

The rearrangement uses TRBV20-1 and TRBJ1-5, with 7 bases fitting TRBD1. Trimming took 2 bases from V and 3 from J; bases not matched to a gene: 7. The germline CDR1 and CDR2 sequences are DFQATT and SNEGSKA (reference sequence). CDR3 length equals 15 residues. Here the CDR3 reads CSARKFDRDNQPQHF. CDR3 sequence (DNA): TGCAGTGCTAGAAAGTTCGACAGGGACAATCAGCCCCAGCATTTT.

This clonotype was counted a few times. V is TRBV11-1 and J is TRBJ1-1; D is unresolved. The V end lost 3 bases, the J end lost 4 bases, and 9 bases lay between the germline ends. This CDR3 has 13 amino acids. Germline CDR1 and CDR2: SGHAT and FQDESV (reference sequence). The CDR3 protein is CASSFNDRTEAFF. CDR3 nucleotide sequence: TGTGCCAGCAGCTTTAACGATCGCACTGAAGCTTTCTTT.

The chain couples TRBV10-3 to TRBJ2-3, with 8 bases identical to TRBD2. J gave up 3 bases and V 6 bases, and 8 bases lay outside the gene matches. The CDR3 is 15 amino acids. Germline CDR1 reads ENHRY; CDR2 reads SYGVKD. The CDR3 region is CAIRDQRGRTDTQYF. The DNA for the CDR3 is TGTGCCATCAGAGACCAGCGGGGGAGAACAGATACGCAGTATTTT.

The V call is TRBV5-6, the J call TRBJ1-1; 7 bases align to TRBD1. Germline V CDR1 and CDR2: SGHDT, YYEEEE. Unmatched junction bases numbered 14, after V lost 4 bases and J lost 11 bases. The CDR3 is made up of 14 amino acids. The CDR3 loop is CASSQGTVHSRAFF. CDR3 sequence (DNA): TGTGCCAGCAGCCAGGGGACAGTCCATTCACGGGCTTTCTTT. The variable domain in full, with the rest retrieved from reference TRBV5-6 and TRBJ1-1, is DAGVTQSPTHLIKTRGQQVTLRCSPKSGHDTVSWYQQALGQGPQFIFQYYEEEERQRGNFPDRFSGHQFPNYSSELNVNALLLGDSALYLCASSQGTVHSRAFFGQGTRLTVV.

This clonotype was found a few times. The CDR3 nucleotides read TGTGCCAGCAGCCGAACCCAGGGGGCCTACGAGCAGTACTTC. Translating gives CASSRTQGAYEQYF. The rearrangement uses TRBV3-1 and TRBJ2-7, with TRBD1 identical over 7 bases. Losses at the gene ends were 4 bases for V and 2 bases for J; bases not matched to a gene: 5. Germline V gene sequence: CDR1 LGHDT, CDR2 YNNKEL (reference sequence). The CDR3 runs to 14 residues.

This clonotype was recorded a few times. The chain couples TRBV11-2 to TRBJ2-1; possible D gene TRBD2, 5 bases. In germline, CDR1 is SGHAT, CDR2 FQNNGV. The germline V and J ends were trimmed by 0 bases and 4 bases, with 16 bases remaining between them. CDR3 length equals 17 residues. The CDR3: CASSLDVEERPYNEQFF. The CDR3 DNA follows: TGTGCCAGCAGCTTAGATGTAGAGGAGCGGCCGTACAATGAGCAGTTCTTC.

The V gene is TRBV12-3 or TRBV12-4, the J gene TRBJ1-4; TRBD1 matches 9 bases. V shed 5 bases, J shed 14 bases, and the junction held 6 bases outside the gene matches. This CDR3 is 12 amino acids long. The CDR3 here is CASSDGTGRLFF. The CDR3 region has the DNA TGTGCCAGCAGTGACGGGACAGGGCGCCTGTTTTTT.

This clonotype has more than one count but fewer than ten. V usage is TRBV4-1 and J usage is TRBJ2-7, with a tentative D call TRBD1 (5 bases). CDR3 length: 15 residues. Germline values: CDR1 MGHRA, CDR2 YSYEKL. Trimming pared 0 bases from V and 3 bases from J, leaving 12 bases between. This CDR3 is CASSQDQGNVYEQYF. The DNA for the CDR3 is TGCGCCAGCAGCCAAGATCAGGGAAATGTCTACGAGCAGTACTTC.

The rearrangement joins TRBV29-1 to TRBJ2-5; no firm D call. This CDR3 contains 11 residues. Germline V gene lookup returns CDR1 SQVTM and CDR2 ANQGSEA. Trimming stripped 0 bases from V and 6 bases from J, with 5 bases between. As DNA, the CDR3 is TGCAGCGTTGAAGATCGACAGACCCAGTACTTC. Translated, it gives CSVEDRQTQYF.

The chain is built from TRBV5-6 and TRBJ2-5; 12 bases line up with TRBD1. Germline V CDR1 and CDR2: SGHDT, YYEEEE. The V segment lost 4 bases and the J segment 5 bases; nucleotides outside the gene matches: 6. This CDR3 contains 15 residues. The CDR3 DNA follows: TGTGCCAGCAGCCCAGGGACAGGGGGCGCGGAGACCCAGTACTTC. This sequence encodes CASSPGTGGAETQYF.

This clonotype was seen more than once but under ten times. The chain links TRBV6-2 or TRBV6-3 to TRBJ1-2, with D tentatively TRBD1 (5 bases). Per the germline V gene, CDR1 is MNHEY and CDR2 is SVGEGT. The CDR3 extends over 14 amino acids. Trimming cost V 0 bases and J 1 base, with 6 bases left between them. CDR3 DNA sequence: TGTGCCAGCAGTTACTCAGGGGATAACTATGGCTACACCTTC. Translation gives CASSYSGDNYGYTF.

This clonotype was picked up one time. This chain links TRBV6-2 or TRBV6-3 with TRBJ1-5, with D unclear. The CDR3 runs to 13 residues. V shed 5 bases and J shed 9 bases, with 14 bases lying between them. CDR1 and CDR2 from the germline V gene are MNHEY and SVGEGT. The CDR3: CASSDIPRRPQHF. CDR3 nucleotide sequence: TGTGCCAGCAGTGACATCCCCCGTCGGCCCCAGCATTTT.

CDR3 loop: CASSYGTGGNYEQYF. In DNA form, the CDR3 reads TGTGCCAGCAGTTACGGAACAGGGGGCAACTACGAGCAGTACTTC. The V call is TRBV6-5, the J call TRBJ2-7; 9 bases line up with TRBD1. V was clipped by 2 bases and J by 3 bases; unmatched bases: 5. This CDR3 has 15 amino acids. Germline V gene lookup returns CDR1 MNHEY and CDR2 SVGAGI.

This clonotype was detected only a few times. The genes are TRBV20-1 and TRBJ2-3, with TRBD1 matching 8 bases. The germline V gene has CDR1 DFQATT and CDR2 SNEGSKA (reference sequence). The CDR3 has 12 residues. The ends lost 2 bases at V and 9 bases at J; junction bases unmatched: 4. CDR3 residues: CSARWRTGTQYF. CDR3 sequence (DNA): TGCAGTGCTAGATGGAGGACAGGGACGCAGTATTTT.

This rearrangement joins TRBV5-1 to TRBJ2-5; D is possibly TRBD1 (5 bases). The germline gives CDR1 SGHRS, CDR2 YFSETQ. Deletions cut 0 bases from V and 5 bases from J, with 11 bases between. The CDR3 length is 14 residues. Here the CDR3 reads CASSLGPGKETQYF. Here the CDR3 DNA reads TGCGCCAGCAGCTTGGGTCCAGGGAAGGAGACCCAGTACTTC. The variable domain in full, with the rest retrieved from reference TRBV5-1 and TRBJ2-5, is KAGVTQTPRYLIKTRGQQVTLSCSPISGHRSVSWYQQTPGQGLQFLFEYFSETQRNKGNFPGRFSGRQFSNSRSEMNVSTLELGDSALYLCASSLGPGKETQYFGPGTRLLVL.